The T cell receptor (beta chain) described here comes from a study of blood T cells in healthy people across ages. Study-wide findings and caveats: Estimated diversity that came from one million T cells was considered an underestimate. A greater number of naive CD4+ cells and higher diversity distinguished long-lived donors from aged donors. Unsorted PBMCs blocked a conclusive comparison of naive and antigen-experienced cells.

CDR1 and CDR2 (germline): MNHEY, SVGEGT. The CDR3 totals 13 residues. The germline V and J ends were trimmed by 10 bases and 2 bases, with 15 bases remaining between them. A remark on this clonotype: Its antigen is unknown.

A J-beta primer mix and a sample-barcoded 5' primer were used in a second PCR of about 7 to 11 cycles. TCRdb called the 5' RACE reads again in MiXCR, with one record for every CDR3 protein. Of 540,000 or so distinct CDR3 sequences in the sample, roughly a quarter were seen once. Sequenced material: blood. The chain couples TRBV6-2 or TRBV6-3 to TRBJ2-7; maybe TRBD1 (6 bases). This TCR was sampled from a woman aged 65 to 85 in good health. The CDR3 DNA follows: TGTGCCACAGAGGGGGTCAGCACCTACGAGCAGTACTTC. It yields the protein CATEGVSTYEQYF.